The 29 T cell receptor beta chains below were found in one sample sequenced in a study of T cells in Graves' hyperthyroidism and ophthalmopathy (dated by TCRdb to between 2018 and 2021). Receptors were amplified or captured by multiplex PCR. Sequenced on an Illumina HiSeq 2000. TCR beta CDR3 regions were amplified from RNA transcripts. A first-round RT-PCR of the TCR CDR3 used the HTBI primer set with the Qiagen OneStep RT-PCR kit. TCRdb took the public reads, trimmed them with fastp at Q25, ran MiXCR for clone calling and kept in-frame beta chains. Every CDR3 protein is listed once, alongside the most common genes and DNA of its rows. The sample records approximately 630,000 distinct CDR3 sequences, 15% to 20% of which are singletons. Together, the top ten hold 3% to 4.5% of the sample. Sequencing input: blood. The receptors derive from a woman aged 25 to 39 with Graves' hyperthyroidism.

This clonotype has at least ten counts. This chain joins TRBV5-6 and TRBJ1-1; D is ambiguous. Germline V gives CDR1 SGHDT, CDR2 YYEEEE. Trimming removed 0 bases from V and 6 bases from J, with 9 bases in between. The CDR3 sequence is 13 residues long. In DNA, the CDR3 is TGTGCCAGCAGCTTGGACGGCGCCCCTGAAGCTTTCTTT. Its translation is CASSLDGAPEAFF.

This chain joins TRBV25-1 and TRBJ1-4; the match to TRBD1 covers 9 bases. CDR3 length: 14 residues. In germline, CDR1 is MGHDK, CDR2 SYGVNS. V shed 5 bases, J shed 8 bases, and the junction held 6 bases outside the gene matches. CDR3 in amino acids: CASSPTGGEEKLFF. CDR3 DNA: TGTGCCAGCAGTCCGACAGGGGGAGAGGAAAAACTGTTTTTT.

There are many counts of this clonotype. J is TRBJ1-2 and V is TRBV4-2; D is unresolved. Between the trimmed V and J ends, which lost 0 bases and 4 bases, there was a span of 12 bases. This CDR3 region has 15 residues. Germline V lookup: CDR1 LGHNA, CDR2 YNFKEQ. CDR3 nucleotide sequence: TGTGCCAGCAGCCAAGAGGAGGGTTTGGGCTATGGCTACACCTTC. As protein: CASSQEEGLGYGYTF.

This clonotype was seen at least ten times. The chain couples TRBV2 to TRBJ2-7, with D hard to call. The CDR3 is made up of 14 amino acids. In germline, CDR1 is SNHLY, CDR2 FYNNEI. V was cut by 6 bases and J by 1 base, with 13 bases left in between. The CDR3 spells CASRKDLGSYEQYF. In nucleotides, the CDR3 is TGTGCCAGCAGAAAGGACCTGGGATCCTACGAGCAGTACTTC.

The CDR3 reads CASSSSAGVGDTQYF. The CDR3 coding sequence is TGCGCCAGCAGCTCTTCAGCGGGAGTGGGAGATACGCAGTATTTT. The chain employs TRBV4-3 and TRBJ2-3, with 8 bases matching TRBD2. Germline CDR1 reads LGHNA; CDR2 reads YSLEER. The CDR3 extends over 15 amino acids. V lost 5 bases, J lost 5 bases, and 9 bases stayed unmatched.

This clonotype was observed many times. The chain combines TRBV12-3 or TRBV12-4 with TRBJ2-1; D gene uncertain. Trimming cost V 3 bases and J 5 bases, with 8 bases left between them. The CDR3 extends over 13 amino acids. The CDR3 DNA reads as TGTGCCAGCAGTTTTGCGCGCAACAATGAGCAGTTCTTC. This sequence encodes CASSFARNNEQFF.

This clonotype has just a few counts. This chain uses TRBV20-1 with TRBJ2-7; D gene uncertain. V lost 0 bases, J lost 1 base, and 10 bases lay in between. The germline V gene has CDR1 DFQATT and CDR2 SNEGSKA (reference sequence). This CDR3 is built from 14 residues. The CDR3 bases are TGCAGTGCTAGAGATCGGAGTCTATCCTACGAGCAGTACTTC. This codes for CSARDRSLSYEQYF.

This clonotype has a handful of counts. The V call is TRBV3-1, the J call TRBJ2-7, with D possibly matching TRBD2 (6 bases). Germline V CDR1 and CDR2: LGHDT, YNNKEL (reference sequence). V was trimmed by 4 bases and J by 0 bases, leaving 13 bases between them. The CDR3 length is 15 residues. The DNA of the CDR3 is TGTGCCAGCAGCCCGGGCGGGATCAACTCCTACGAGCAGTACTTC. Amino acids: CASSPGGINSYEQYF.

This chain links TRBV6-2 or TRBV6-3 with TRBJ2-7, with TRBD2 matching over 7 bases. The germline gives CDR1 MNHEY, CDR2 SVGEGT. The CDR3 length is 18 residues. V lost 2 bases to trimming and J lost 3 bases; unmatched junction nucleotides: 16. The CDR3 reads CASSYPLTSVGPVYEQYF. CDR3 sequence (DNA): TGTGCCAGCAGTTACCCCCTCACTAGCGTGGGGCCGGTCTACGAGCAGTACTTC.

The V gene is TRBV6-2 or TRBV6-3, the J gene TRBJ2-7; 8 bases agree with TRBD2. Germline CDR1 reads MNHEY; CDR2 reads SVGEGT. The CDR3 totals 15 residues. V lost 0 bases to trimming and J lost 6 bases; unmatched junction nucleotides: 7. CDR3 DNA: TGTGCCAGCAGTTACTCGACAGCGGGAGTTTTCGAGCAGTACTTC. Protein product: CASSYSTAGVFEQYF.

Remarks on this clonotype: Being one base from a much bigger clone, this may be a read error. The gene calls are TRBV7-8 and TRBJ2-3; weak D call: TRBD2 (5 bases). The CDR3 has 15 residues. Germline loops: CDR1 SGHVS, CDR2 FQNEAQ. The CDR3 sequence: CASSFSHSSTDTQSF. The CDR3 DNA is TGTGCCAGCAGCTTCTCGCATTCTAGCACAGATACGCAGTCTTTT.

A few counts support this clonotype. The genes are TRBV5-1 and TRBJ2-6, with D unresolved. This CDR3 is 17 amino acids long. V shed 1 base and J shed 4 bases, with 15 bases lying between them. Per germline, CDR1 SGHRS and CDR2 YFSETQ. CDR3 sequence: CASSLMGSMSGANVLTF. CDR3 bases: TGCGCCAGCAGCTTGATGGGTTCAATGTCGGGGGCCAACGTCCTGACTTTC.

Worth noting for this clonotype: Possible read error: a much larger clone is one base away. The chain is built from TRBV10-3 and TRBJ2-1, with a weak D call TRBD2 (6 bases). CDR1 ENHRY and CDR2 SYGVKD come from the germline V gene. The V gene lost 2 bases and the J gene lost 0 bases, with 11 bases spanning the gap. This CDR3 is 16 amino acids long. CDR3: CAISERAGSSYNEQFF. CDR3 DNA: TGTGCCATCAGTGAGAGGGCGGGGAGCTCCTACAATGAGCAGTTCTTC.

This clonotype occurred many times. The rearrangement uses TRBV6-2 or TRBV6-3 and TRBJ1-1, with D uncertain. The CDR3 extends over 13 amino acids. V dropped 8 bases and J dropped 3 bases, with 13 bases sitting between them. CDR1 is MNHEY and CDR2 is SVGEGT in the germline V gene. CDR3 in amino acids: CASSIGGDTEAFF. DNA of the CDR3: TGTGCCAGCTCCATCGGCGGCGACACTGAAGCTTTCTTT.

The CDR3 DNA reads as TGTGCCAGCAGTTTAGTTCTATCTTCCTACAATGAGCAGTTCTTC. Translation gives CASSLVLSSYNEQFF. The chain joins TRBV12-3 or TRBV12-4 to TRBJ2-1, with D hard to call. The CDR3 runs 15 residues. Trimming cost V 1 base and J 1 base, with 8 bases left between them.

V usage is TRBV4-1 and J usage is TRBJ1-1; possible D gene TRBD1, 5 bases. V lost 4 bases, J lost 4 bases, and 10 bases lay in between. There are 13 residues in the CDR3. Germline loops: CDR1 MGHRA, CDR2 YSYEKL. This CDR3 reads CASSPGMGTEAFF. In nucleotides, the CDR3 is TGCGCCAGCAGCCCAGGGATGGGCACTGAAGCTTTCTTT.

V usage is TRBV6-2 or TRBV6-3 and J usage is TRBJ2-3, with no clear D. The CDR3 sequence is 14 residues long. Trimming left V 1 base short and J 0 bases short, with 5 bases between. The germline V gene encodes CDR1 MNHEY and CDR2 SVGEGT. CDR3 sequence: CASSYFYSTDTQYF. The CDR3 bases are TGTGCCAGCAGTTACTTTTATAGCACAGATACGCAGTATTTT.

This clonotype was picked up many times. This chain uses TRBV11-2 with TRBJ2-2, with 7 bases matching TRBD1. V shed 5 bases, J shed 4 bases, and the junction held 10 bases outside the gene matches. This CDR3 has 16 residues. Germline V gene data show CDR1 as SGHAT and CDR2 as FQNNGV. Written as DNA, the CDR3 is TGTGCCAGCAGCCCGCCATACAGGGGACGCACCGGGGAGCTGTTTTTT. Its protein is CASSPPYRGRTGELFF. The full variable domain, rest sourced from reference TRBV11-2 and TRBJ2-2, is EAGVAQSPRYKIIEKRQSVAFWCNPISGHATLYWYQQILGQGPKLLIQFQNNGVVDDSQLPKDRFSAERLKGVDSTLKIQPAKLEDSAVYLCASSPPYRGRTGELFFGEGSRLTVL.

The CDR3 loop is CASTLVGQGLNEQFF. The CDR3 nucleotides are TGTGCCAGTACCCTCGTGGGACAGGGTCTCAATGAGCAGTTCTTC. This chain links TRBV19 with TRBJ2-1; TRBD1 agrees at 9 bases. The CDR3 covers 15 residues. V lost 7 bases to trimming and J lost 6 bases; unmatched junction nucleotides: 10. From germline, CDR1 is LNHDA and CDR2 SQIVND (reference sequence). The variable domain in full, completed from reference TRBV19 and TRBJ2-1, reads DGGITQSPKYLFRKEGQNVTLSCEQNLNHDAMYWYRQDPGQGLRLIYYSQIVNDFQKGDIAEGYSVSREKKESFPLTVTSAQKNPTAFYLCASTLVGQGLNEQFFGPGTRLTVL.

With respect to this clonotype: One end of the junction does not line up with germline, which may come from a read error. This chain connects TRBV2 to TRBJ2-7; D is unclear. This CDR3 comprises 14 residues. Germline V CDR1 and CDR2: SNHLY, FYNNEI. CDR3 coding DNA: TGTGCCAGCAGTGACGGTCACAGTGGCTACGAGCAGTCCTTC. As protein: CASSDGHSGYEQSF.

The rearrangement joins TRBV4-1 to TRBJ2-7; TRBD2 aligns across 8 bases. The CDR3 contains 15 residues. V gave up 3 bases and J gave up 2 bases; unmatched junction bases: 6. Per the germline V gene, CDR1 is MGHRA and CDR2 is YSYEKL. The CDR3 reads CASSHSAGAAYEQYF. In DNA, the CDR3 is TGCGCCAGCAGCCATTCAGCGGGAGCAGCCTACGAGCAGTACTTC.

Many counts were recorded for this clonotype. This chain links TRBV6-1 with TRBJ1-1; D might be TRBD1 (5 bases). CDR1 MNHNS and CDR2 SASEGT come from the germline V gene. This CDR3 contains 15 residues. Trimming cost V 8 bases and J 1 base, with 17 bases left between them. The CDR3 reads CASYYIPGPNTEAFF. CDR3 bases: TGTGCCAGCTACTACATCCCGGGGCCGAACACTGAAGCTTTCTTT.

This clonotype was counted a few times. This chain uses TRBV20-1 with TRBJ2-3, with D possibly matching TRBD1 (6 bases). CDR1 is DFQATT and CDR2 is SNEGSKA in the germline V gene (reference sequence). This CDR3 contains 14 residues. Deletions cut 1 base from V and 2 bases from J, with 10 bases between. The CDR3 loop reads CSARVTGITDTQYF. The CDR3 DNA reads TGCAGTGCTAGAGTCACAGGGATCACAGATACGCAGTATTTT.

This clonotype was seen ten or more times. The chain is built from TRBV28 and TRBJ1-3; D is unresolved. CDR3 length: 17 residues. V was trimmed by 3 bases and J by 3 bases, leaving 18 bases between them. CDR1 and CDR2 from the germline V gene are MDHEN and SYDVKM. The CDR3 reads CASSFPPWAVGGNTIYF. CDR3 bases: TGTGCCAGCAGTTTTCCCCCATGGGCCGTTGGTGGAAACACCATATATTTT.

For this clonotype: A much larger clone differs by one base, so this may be a read error. The chain links TRBV7-8 to TRBJ2-5; TRBD1 aligns across 7 bases. CDR1 is SGHVS and CDR2 is FQNEAQ in the germline V gene. Unmatched junction bases numbered 12, after V lost 10 bases and J lost 4 bases. This CDR3 is 14 amino acids long. CDR3: CAISLDRLGETQYF. The CDR3 nucleotides are TGTGCCATCTCACTGGACAGGTTGGGAGAGACCCAGTACTTC. The variable domain in full, with the rest retrieved from reference TRBV7-8 and TRBJ2-5, is GAGVSQSPRYKVAKRGQDVALRCDPISGHVSLFWYQQALGQGPEFLTYFQNEAQLDKSGLPSDRFFAERPEGSVSTLKIQRTQQEDSAVYLCAISLDRLGETQYFGPGTRLLVL.

This clonotype was seen repeatedly, ten times or more. The rearrangement uses TRBV7-9 and TRBJ2-1, with D uncertain. Germline loops: CDR1 SEHNR, CDR2 FQNEAQ (reference sequence). The ends were cut back, 6 bases at V and 1 base at J, with 13 bases in the middle. This CDR3 contains 15 residues. The CDR3 bases are TGTGCCAGCAGTCTTGCTGGGGTTTCCTACAATGAGCAGTTCTTC. The encoded protein is CASSLAGVSYNEQFF.

This clonotype was observed at least ten times. The genes are TRBV29-1 and TRBJ2-3; D remains unclear. Looked up from germline, CDR1 is SQVTM and CDR2 is ANQGSEA. V gave up 6 bases and J gave up 9 bases, with 10 bases separating them. The CDR3 totals 10 residues. DNA for the CDR3: TGCAGCGTCCTAACTGGCACGCAGTATTTT. It specifies CSVLTGTQYF.

This clonotype came up many times. The rearrangement joins TRBV11-2 to TRBJ2-1; weak D call: TRBD2 (6 bases). V was pared by 1 base and J by 4 bases, with 11 bases between. CDR1 and CDR2 from the germline V gene are SGHAT and FQNNGV. The CDR3 contains 15 residues. The CDR3 protein is CASSLASATYNEQFF. Here the CDR3 DNA reads TGTGCCAGCAGCTTAGCTAGCGCGACATACAATGAGCAGTTCTTC.

This clonotype occurred many times. This sequence joins TRBV2 and TRBJ1-2; TRBD1 is a possible D gene (6 bases). With 6 bases removed from V and 5 bases from J, the gap between germline ends came to 16 bases. CDR1 is SNHLY and CDR2 is FYNNEI in the germline V gene. The CDR3 extends over 14 amino acids. The CDR3 is CASSSGGKIYGYTF. The CDR3 coding sequence is TGTGCCAGCAGCTCCGGGGGCAAGATATATGGCTACACCTTC.